This T cell receptor beta chain is drawn from a study of CD8+ T cells in alopecia areata. As regards this clone: No antigen is known for it.

Study-wide findings and caveats: Numerous expanded lesional clones remained in scalp and blood during tofacitinib.

cDNA serving as the sequencing template came from extracted, reverse transcribed RNA. Clones were read by immunoSEQ multiplex PCR, and TCRdb kept only the in-frame ones, dropping some. The sample records about 210,000 clones, 64% being singletons. Treatment here: oral pan-JAK inhibitor, 5-10 mg twice daily. Obtained from alopecia areata patients were lesional scalp punch biopsies along with peripheral blood. The junction had 4 bases not matched to a gene; V was cut back by 6 bases and J by 8 bases. Germline values: CDR1 MNHEY, CDR2 SMNVEV (reference sequence). This CDR3 contains 12 residues. The V and J genes are TRBV27 and TRBJ1-2; 9 positions match TRBD1. Here the sequenced sample was CD4+ T cells sorted from blood, taken at week 4, from a patient treated with tofacitinib. This TCR was recovered from a human donor with alopecia areata. CDR3 nucleotide sequence: TGTGCCAGCAGAGGACAGGGGAAAGGCTACACCTTC. Translating it yields CASRGQGKGYTF.